This TCR beta chain is drawn from a study of cytomegalovirus exposure and HLA in healthy donors (dated by TCRdb to about 2017). For the study in its entirety: A later analysis indicated that the roughly 120 validation repertoires were generated on the platform also employed for the 700 or so repertoires of the first cohort. The study was designed to test whether signatures of past pathogen exposure could be identified by cataloging public T cell receptors. Besides the first cohort of roughly 640 subjects, a separate validation cohort made up of around 120 different subjects was used. To predict cytomegalovirus infection status, the study combined high-throughput TCR immunosequencing, statistical association of individual TCRs with disease status, and machine learning. Summary of the overall study and its limitations: The validation cohort had no HLA typing available for a later analysis, so co-occurrence within that cohort was assessed over all 120 or so repertoires. A few of the identified cytomegalovirus-associated TCR beta chains were confirmed in vitro to be specific for cytomegalovirus antigens. In a later analysis, TCRs clustered in the first cohort were found to also tend to co-occur in the roughly 110 validation repertoires, with over 90% of cluster scores above 0. The authors suggested that the approach could potentially be extended to other disease states and immunological phenotypes. The study gave a list of about 160 TCR beta chains associated with cytomegalovirus. Most TCR sequences were seen in very few donors, while some public TCRs were found in many individuals. Cytomegalovirus status was reported to be diagnosed by the classifier with high specificity and sensitivity in both the original and validation cohorts.

Preparation of the library involved the immunoSEQ multiplex PCR assay. The study's own analysis went as follows. A statistical classification framework was built for diagnosing cytomegalovirus status from the catalog of TCR beta chain sequences. TCRdb's version of the immuneACCESS table is confined to in-frame rearrangements and falls short of the full clone set. An unresolved V gene accounts for under half of the shortfall where checked; the remainder is of unknown origin. V, J and clone size reflect that table, while D and trimming were determined from the DNA. This sample lists 67,000 or so clones; 90% to 95% were detected once. The ten largest clones add up to 1.4% of the sample. Compared with germline, V lacks 4 bases and J lacks 9 bases; bases without a gene match: 13. Inclusive of the bounding cysteine and phenylalanine, the CDR3 is 15 residues long. The only DNA kept is the CDR3, 45 bases in frame from the first base. CDR1 SGHRS and CDR2 YFSETQ are derived from the germline V gene.

The donors were included in the validation cohort of around 120 subjects, a group kept apart from the approximately 650-subject first cohort. About this clone: The target of this receptor is not known. It has no much larger one-base neighbor in the sample; base qualities were not kept.

This TCR derives from a man between 18 and 29 years old in good health and CMV-seropositive. The material sequenced was PBMCs. The chain joins TRBV5-1 to TRBJ2-1, and TRBD1 matches 7 of the central bases. The CDR3 has the sequence CASSDIGGLGPEQFF. The nucleotide sequence reads TGCGCCAGCAGCGATATAGGGGGCCTAGGTCCTGAGCAGTTCTTC.